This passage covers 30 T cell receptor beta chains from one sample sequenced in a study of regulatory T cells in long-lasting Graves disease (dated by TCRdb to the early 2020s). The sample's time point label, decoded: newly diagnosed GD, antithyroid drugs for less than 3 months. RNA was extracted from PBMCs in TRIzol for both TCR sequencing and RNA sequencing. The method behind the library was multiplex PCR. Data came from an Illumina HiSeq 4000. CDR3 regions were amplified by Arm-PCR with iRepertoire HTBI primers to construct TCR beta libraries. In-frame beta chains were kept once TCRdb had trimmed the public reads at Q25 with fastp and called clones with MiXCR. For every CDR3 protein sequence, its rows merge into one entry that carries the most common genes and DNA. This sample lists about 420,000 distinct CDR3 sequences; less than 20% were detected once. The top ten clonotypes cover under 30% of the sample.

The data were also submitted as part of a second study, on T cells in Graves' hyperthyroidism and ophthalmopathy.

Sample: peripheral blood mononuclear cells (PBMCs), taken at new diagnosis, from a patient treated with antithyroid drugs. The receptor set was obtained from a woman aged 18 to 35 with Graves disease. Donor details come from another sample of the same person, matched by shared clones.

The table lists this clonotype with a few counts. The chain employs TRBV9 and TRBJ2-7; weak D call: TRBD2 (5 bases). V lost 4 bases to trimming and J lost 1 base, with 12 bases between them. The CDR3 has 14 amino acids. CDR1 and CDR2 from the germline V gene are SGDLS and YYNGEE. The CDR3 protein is CASSREPLSYEQYF. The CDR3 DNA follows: TGTGCCAGCAGCCGGGAACCTCTTTCCTACGAGCAGTACTTC.

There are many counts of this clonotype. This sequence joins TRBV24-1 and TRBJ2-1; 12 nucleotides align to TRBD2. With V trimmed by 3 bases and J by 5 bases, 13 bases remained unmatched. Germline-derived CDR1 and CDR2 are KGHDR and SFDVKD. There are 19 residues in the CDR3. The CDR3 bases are TGTGCCACCAGTGATCACCGGACTAGCGGGGCCTATGTACACAATGAGCAGTTCTTC. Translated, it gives CATSDHRTSGAYVHNEQFF.

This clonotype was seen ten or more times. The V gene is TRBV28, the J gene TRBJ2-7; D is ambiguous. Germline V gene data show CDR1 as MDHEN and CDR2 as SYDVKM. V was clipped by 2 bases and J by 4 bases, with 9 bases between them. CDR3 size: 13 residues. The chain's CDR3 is CASSLMVSYEQYF. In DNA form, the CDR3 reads TGTGCCAGCAGTTTAATGGTTTCATACGAGCAGTACTTC.

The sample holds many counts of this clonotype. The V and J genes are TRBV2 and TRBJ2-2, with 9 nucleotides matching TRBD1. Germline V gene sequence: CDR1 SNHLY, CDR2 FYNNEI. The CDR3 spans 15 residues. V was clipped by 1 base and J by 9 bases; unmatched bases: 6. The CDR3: CASSEGQGEVWELFF. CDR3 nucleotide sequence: TGTGCCAGCAGTGAAGGACAGGGGGAGGTGTGGGAGCTGTTTTTT.

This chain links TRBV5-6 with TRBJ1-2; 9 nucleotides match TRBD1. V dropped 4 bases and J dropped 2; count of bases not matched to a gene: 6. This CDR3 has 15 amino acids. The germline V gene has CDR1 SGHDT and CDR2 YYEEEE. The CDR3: CASSEPTGGNYGYTF. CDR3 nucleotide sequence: TGTGCCAGCAGCGAACCTACAGGGGGCAACTATGGCTACACCTTC.

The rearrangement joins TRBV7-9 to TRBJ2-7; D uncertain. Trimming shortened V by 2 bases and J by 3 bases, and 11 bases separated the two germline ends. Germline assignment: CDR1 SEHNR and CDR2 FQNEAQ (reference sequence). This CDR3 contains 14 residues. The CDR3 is CASSLPRAGYEQYF. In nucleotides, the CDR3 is TGTGCCAGCAGCTTACCCCGGGCAGGCTACGAGCAGTACTTC.

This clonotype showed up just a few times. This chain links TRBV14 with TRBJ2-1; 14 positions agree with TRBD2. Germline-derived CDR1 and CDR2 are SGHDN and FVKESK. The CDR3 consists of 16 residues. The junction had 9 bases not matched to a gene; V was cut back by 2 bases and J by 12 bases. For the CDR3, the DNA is TGTGCCAGCAGCCAAAGGGGACTAGCGGGAGTCGGGGCGCAGTTCTTC. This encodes CASSQRGLAGVGAQFF.

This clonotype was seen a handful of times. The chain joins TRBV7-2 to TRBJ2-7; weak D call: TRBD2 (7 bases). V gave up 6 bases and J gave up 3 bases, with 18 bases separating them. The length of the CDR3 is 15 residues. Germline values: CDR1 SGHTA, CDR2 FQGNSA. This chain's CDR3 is CASSYRGGVGYEQYF. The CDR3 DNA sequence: TGTGCCAGCAGTTATAGGGGGGGGGTCGGCTACGAGCAGTACTTC.

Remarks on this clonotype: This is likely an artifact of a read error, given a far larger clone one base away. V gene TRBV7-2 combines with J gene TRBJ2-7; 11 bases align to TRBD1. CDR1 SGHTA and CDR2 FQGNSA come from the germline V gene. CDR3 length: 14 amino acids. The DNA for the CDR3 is TGTGCCGGCAGCATTAGGACAGGGGGCCACGAGCAGTACTTC. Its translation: CAGSIRTGGHEQYF.

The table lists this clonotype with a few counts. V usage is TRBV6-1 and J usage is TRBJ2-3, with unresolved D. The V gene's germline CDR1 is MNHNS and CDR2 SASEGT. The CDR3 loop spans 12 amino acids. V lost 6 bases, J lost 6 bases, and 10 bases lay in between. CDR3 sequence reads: CASRDRVDTQYF. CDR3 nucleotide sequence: TGTGCCAGCAGAGATAGGGTCGATACGCAGTATTTT.

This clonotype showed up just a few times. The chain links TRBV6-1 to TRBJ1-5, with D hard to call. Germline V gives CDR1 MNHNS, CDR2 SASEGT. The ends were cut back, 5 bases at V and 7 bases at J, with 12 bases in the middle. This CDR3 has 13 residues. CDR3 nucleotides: TGTGCCAGCAGTAATCCGGTGAAGCAGCCCCAGCATTTT. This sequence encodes CASSNPVKQPQHF.

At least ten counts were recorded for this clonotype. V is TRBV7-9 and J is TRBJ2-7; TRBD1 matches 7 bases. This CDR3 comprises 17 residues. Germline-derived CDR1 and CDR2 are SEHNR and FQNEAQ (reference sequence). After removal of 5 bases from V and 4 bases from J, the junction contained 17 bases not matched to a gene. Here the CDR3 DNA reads TGTGCCAGCAGCCATAGCATCGCGACAGGGTGGGGTTACGAGCAGTACTTC. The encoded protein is CASSHSIATGWGYEQYF.

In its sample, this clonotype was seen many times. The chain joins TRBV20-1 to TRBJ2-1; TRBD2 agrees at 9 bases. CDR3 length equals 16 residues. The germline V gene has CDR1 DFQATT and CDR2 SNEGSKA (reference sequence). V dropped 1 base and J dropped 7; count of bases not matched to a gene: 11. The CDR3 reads CSARGIIAGVGNEQFF. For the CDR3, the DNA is TGCAGTGCTAGAGGTATTATAGCGGGAGTTGGGAATGAGCAGTTCTTC.

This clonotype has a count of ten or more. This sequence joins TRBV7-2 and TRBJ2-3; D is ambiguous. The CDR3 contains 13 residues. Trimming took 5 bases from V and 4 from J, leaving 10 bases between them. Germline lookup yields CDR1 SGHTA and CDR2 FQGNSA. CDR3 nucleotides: TGTGCCAGCAGCCCTACCCTCCCAGATACGCAGTATTTT. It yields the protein CASSPTLPDTQYF.

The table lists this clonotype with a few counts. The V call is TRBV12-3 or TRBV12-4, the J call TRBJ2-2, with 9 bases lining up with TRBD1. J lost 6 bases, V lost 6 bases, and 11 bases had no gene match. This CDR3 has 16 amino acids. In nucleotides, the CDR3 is TGTGCCAGCAGCCATCCGGGACAGGGTTCGTCCGGGGAGCTGTTTTTT. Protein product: CASSHPGQGSSGELFF.

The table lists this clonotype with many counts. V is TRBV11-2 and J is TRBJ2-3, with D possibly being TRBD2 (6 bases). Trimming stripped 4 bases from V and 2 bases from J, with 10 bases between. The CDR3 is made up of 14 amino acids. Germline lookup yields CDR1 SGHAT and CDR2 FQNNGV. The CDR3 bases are TGTGCCAGCAGCTCCCGGGACTTCACAGATACGCAGTATTTT. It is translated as CASSSRDFTDTQYF.

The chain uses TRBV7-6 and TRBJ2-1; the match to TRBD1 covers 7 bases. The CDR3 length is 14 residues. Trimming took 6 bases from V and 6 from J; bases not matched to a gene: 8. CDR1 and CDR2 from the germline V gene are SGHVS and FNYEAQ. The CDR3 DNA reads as TGTGCCAGCAGTCTCACTACAGGGGCCAATGAGCAGTTCTTC. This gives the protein CASSLTTGANEQFF.

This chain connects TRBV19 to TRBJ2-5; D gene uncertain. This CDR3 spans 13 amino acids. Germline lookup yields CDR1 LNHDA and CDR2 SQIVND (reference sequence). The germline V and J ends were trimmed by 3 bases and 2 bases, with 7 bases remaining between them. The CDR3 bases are TGTGCCAGTAGTATTGGCCAGCAAGAGACCCAGTACTTC. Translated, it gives CASSIGQQETQYF.

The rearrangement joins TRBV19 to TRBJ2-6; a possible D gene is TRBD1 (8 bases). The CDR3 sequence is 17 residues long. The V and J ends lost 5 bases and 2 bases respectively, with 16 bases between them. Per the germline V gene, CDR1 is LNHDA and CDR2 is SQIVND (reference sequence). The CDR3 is CASSPTGGGAGANVLTF. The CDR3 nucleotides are TGTGCCAGTAGTCCCACAGGGGGGGGAGCTGGGGCCAACGTCCTGACTTTC.

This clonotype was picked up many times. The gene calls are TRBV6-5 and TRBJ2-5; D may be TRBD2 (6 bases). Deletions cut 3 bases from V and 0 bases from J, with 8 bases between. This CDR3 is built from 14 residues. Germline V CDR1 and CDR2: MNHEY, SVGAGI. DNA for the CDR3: TGTGCCAGCAGTTATGGGGACTACCAAGAGACCCAGTACTTC. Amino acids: CASSYGDYQETQYF.

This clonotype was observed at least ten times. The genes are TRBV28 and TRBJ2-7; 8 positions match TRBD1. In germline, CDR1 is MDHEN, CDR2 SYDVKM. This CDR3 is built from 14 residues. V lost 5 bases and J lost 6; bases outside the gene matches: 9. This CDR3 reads CASSPDRVVGEQYF. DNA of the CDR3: TGTGCCAGCAGTCCGGACAGGGTGGTCGGCGAGCAGTACTTC.

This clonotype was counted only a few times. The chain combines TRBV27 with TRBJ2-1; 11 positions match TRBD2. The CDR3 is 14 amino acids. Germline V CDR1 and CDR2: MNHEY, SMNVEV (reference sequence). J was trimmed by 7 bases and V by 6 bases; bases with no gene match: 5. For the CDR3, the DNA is TGTGCCAGCAGCGGACTAGCGGGTTGGAATGAGCAGTTCTTC. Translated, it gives CASSGLAGWNEQFF.

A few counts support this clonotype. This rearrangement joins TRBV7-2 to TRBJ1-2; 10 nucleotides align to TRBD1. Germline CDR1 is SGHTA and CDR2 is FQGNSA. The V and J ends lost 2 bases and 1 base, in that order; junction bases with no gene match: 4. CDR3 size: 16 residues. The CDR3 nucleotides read TGTGCCAGCAGCTTAATCGGGACAGGGGTTAACTATGGCTACACCTTC. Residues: CASSLIGTGVNYGYTF.

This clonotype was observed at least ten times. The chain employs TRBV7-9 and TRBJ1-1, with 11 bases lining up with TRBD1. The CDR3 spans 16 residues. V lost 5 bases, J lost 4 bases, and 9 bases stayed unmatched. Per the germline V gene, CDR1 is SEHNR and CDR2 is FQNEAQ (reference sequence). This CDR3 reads CASSPTDRGRGTEAFF. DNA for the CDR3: TGTGCCAGCAGCCCCACGGACAGGGGGCGAGGCACTGAAGCTTTCTTT.

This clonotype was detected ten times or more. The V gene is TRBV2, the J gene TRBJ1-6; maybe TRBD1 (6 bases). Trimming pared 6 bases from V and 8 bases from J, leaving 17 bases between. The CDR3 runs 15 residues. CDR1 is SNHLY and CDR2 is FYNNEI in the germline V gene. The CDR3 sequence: CASSERDTDYSPLHF. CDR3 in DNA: TGTGCCAGCAGCGAGAGGGACACGGACTATTCACCCCTCCACTTT.

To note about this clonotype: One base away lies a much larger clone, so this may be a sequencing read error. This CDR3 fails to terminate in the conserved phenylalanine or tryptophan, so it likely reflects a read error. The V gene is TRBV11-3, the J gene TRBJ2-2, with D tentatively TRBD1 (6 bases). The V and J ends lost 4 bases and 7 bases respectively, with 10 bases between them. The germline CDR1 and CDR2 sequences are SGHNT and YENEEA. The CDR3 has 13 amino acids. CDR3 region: CASSWTVHGELFL. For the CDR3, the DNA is TGTGCCAGCAGCTGGACAGTACACGGGGAGCTGTTTCTT.

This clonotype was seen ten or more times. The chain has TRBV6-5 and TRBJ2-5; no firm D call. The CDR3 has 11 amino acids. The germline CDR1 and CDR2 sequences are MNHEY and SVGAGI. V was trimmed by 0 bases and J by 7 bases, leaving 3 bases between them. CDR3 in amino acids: CASSYSATQYF. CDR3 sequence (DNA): TGTGCCAGCAGTTACTCCGCGACCCAGTACTTC.

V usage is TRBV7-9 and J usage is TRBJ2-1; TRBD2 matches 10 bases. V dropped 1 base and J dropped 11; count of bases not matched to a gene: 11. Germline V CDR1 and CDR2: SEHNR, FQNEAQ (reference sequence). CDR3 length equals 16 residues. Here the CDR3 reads CASSLEGLAGAAKQFF. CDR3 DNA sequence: TGTGCCAGCAGCTTAGAAGGCCTAGCGGGAGCGGCCAAGCAGTTCTTC.

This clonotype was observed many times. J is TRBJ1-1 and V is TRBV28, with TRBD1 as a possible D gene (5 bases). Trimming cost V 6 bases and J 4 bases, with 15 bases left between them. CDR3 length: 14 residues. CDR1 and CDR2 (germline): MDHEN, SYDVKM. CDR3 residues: CASSARLRGTEAFF. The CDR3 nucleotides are TGTGCCAGCAGCGCACGATTGAGGGGCACTGAAGCTTTCTTT. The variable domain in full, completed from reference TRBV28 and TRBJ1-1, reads DVKVTQSSRYLVKRTGEKVFLECVQDMDHENMFWYRQDPGLGLRLIYFSYDVKMKEKGDIPEGYSVSREKKERFSLILESASTNQTSMYLCASSARLRGTEAFFGQGTRLTVV.

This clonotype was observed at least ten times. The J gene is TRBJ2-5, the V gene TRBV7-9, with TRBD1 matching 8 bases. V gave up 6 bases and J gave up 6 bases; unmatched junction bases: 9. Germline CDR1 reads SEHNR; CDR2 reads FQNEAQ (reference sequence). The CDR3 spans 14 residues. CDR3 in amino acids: CASRSQGARKTQYF. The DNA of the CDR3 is TGTGCCAGCAGATCCCAGGGGGCGAGGAAGACCCAGTACTTC.